Presented here are 24 T cell receptor beta chains from one specimen sequenced in a study of identifying expanded T cells in peripheral blood. The method was immunoSEQ multiplex PCR; TCRdb's version includes in-frame clones alone and lacks a portion of them. The table lists around 47,000 clones, 70% to 85% of them singletons. What was sequenced was blood. The receptors were gathered from a person between 18 and 69 years old in good health.

The chain has TRBV7-9 and TRBJ2-7, with D maybe TRBD2 (5 bases). The CDR3 totals 14 residues. Germline values: CDR1 SEHNR, CDR2 FQNEAQ (reference sequence). Trimming shortened V by 7 bases and J by 2 bases, and 15 bases separated the two germline ends. The CDR3 DNA follows: TGTGCCAGCACTCTCTTAGGGAGCCCCTACGAGCAGTACTTC. Amino acids: CASTLLGSPYEQYF.

This chain joins TRBV18 and TRBJ1-5; D is unclear. In germline, CDR1 is KGHSH, CDR2 LQKENI. The CDR3 runs to 14 residues. The V end lost 2 bases, the J end lost 4 bases, and 9 bases lay between the germline ends. The CDR3, as DNA: TGTGCCAGCTCACCATATGGGCCGAATCAGCCCCAGCATTTT. Translated, it gives CASSPYGPNQPQHF.

The chain uses TRBV5-4 and TRBJ2-1; TRBD1 or TRBD2 may be the D gene (7 bases each). CDR1 is SGHNT, CDR2 YYREEE, per germline (reference sequence). This CDR3 has 15 amino acids. V was shortened by 4 bases and J by 8 bases, with 19 bases between the two germline ends. This CDR3 reads CASSLRGGLGYEQFF. The CDR3 DNA follows: TGTGCCAGCAGCCTCAGGGGGGGCTTGGGGTATGAGCAGTTCTTC.

This chain uses TRBV5-4 with TRBJ2-7; D remains ambiguous. Trimming removed 4 bases from V and 3 bases from J, with 8 bases in between. CDR3 length: 12 residues. CDR1 is SGHNT and CDR2 is YYREEE in the germline V gene (reference sequence). For the CDR3, the DNA is TGTGCCAGCAGCCTAAGGGACTACGAGCAGTACGTC. Residues: CASSLRDYEQYV.

The chain carries TRBV4-3 and TRBJ2-1; perhaps TRBD1 as D (5 bases). The germline gives CDR1 LGHNA, CDR2 YSLEER. CDR3 length: 16 amino acids. V lost 0 bases and J 2 bases, leaving 11 bases between the germline ends. The CDR3 region is CASSQEFQGPYNEQFF. In DNA, the CDR3 is TGCGCCAGCAGCCAAGAATTCCAGGGCCCCTACAATGAGCAGTTCTTC.

The V gene is TRBV5-4, the J gene TRBJ1-3; a weak D match, TRBD1 (6 bases). V gave up 5 bases and J gave up 0 bases, with 12 bases separating them. Germline values: CDR1 SGHNT, CDR2 YYREEE (reference sequence). CDR3 length equals 15 residues. CDR3 DNA: TGTGCCAGCAGTCCGGGACACCTCTCTGGAAACACCATATATTTT. Its protein is CASSPGHLSGNTIYF.

The chain joins TRBV7-2 to TRBJ2-3; no clear D. The CDR3 runs to 12 residues. Germline CDR1 and CDR2: SGHTA and FQGNSA. V lost 4 bases and J lost 2, with 4 bases in between. CDR3 DNA: TGTGCCAGCAGCTCTTACACAGATACGCAGTATTTT. Translated: CASSSYTDTQYF.

The CDR3 protein is CASSSSTGPSGNTIYF. CDR3 bases: TGTGCCAGCAGTTCCTCCACGGGACCCTCTGGAAACACCATATATTTT. The rearrangement joins TRBV2 to TRBJ1-3; D is possibly TRBD1 (5 bases). V was pared by 5 bases and J by 0 bases, with 14 bases between. The CDR3 has 16 amino acids. CDR1 SNHLY and CDR2 FYNNEI come from the germline V gene.

V is TRBV4-3 and J is TRBJ1-1; D might be TRBD1 (5 bases). Deletions cut 1 base from V and 1 base from J, with 10 bases between. Per germline, CDR1 LGHNA and CDR2 YSLEER. The CDR3 extends over 15 amino acids. The CDR3 nucleotides are TGCGCCAGCAGCCAAGGGGGGGGGTCGAACACTGAAGCTTTCTTT. Its protein is CASSQGGGSNTEAFF.

In this sample, this clone turned up a few times. The chain links TRBV25-1 to TRBJ1-5; D not certain. The germline gives CDR1 MGHDK, CDR2 SYGVNS. The CDR3 runs to 13 residues. Trimming took 4 bases from V and 4 from J, leaving 8 bases between them. The DNA of the CDR3 is TGTGCCAGCAGTGGGACCGCTAATCAGCCCCAGCATTTT. Encoded protein: CASSGTANQPQHF.

This clone has just a few counts. This rearrangement joins TRBV18 to TRBJ1-1; D gene uncertain. Trimming pared 3 bases from V and 4 bases from J, leaving 12 bases between. Germline V lookup: CDR1 KGHSH, CDR2 LQKENI. This CDR3 has 14 residues. In DNA, the CDR3 is TGTGCCAGCTCACCCACGAGGGCGGTCACTGAAGCTTTCTTT. As protein: CASSPTRAVTEAFF.

This clone is a singleton in its sample. The CDR3: CASSLAGPNERQYF. The CDR3 nucleotides are TGTGCCAGCAGCTTAGCCGGCCCGAATGAGCGGCAGTACTTC. V gene TRBV7-2 combines with J gene TRBJ2-7; D gene unclear. Germline V gene data show CDR1 as SGHTA and CDR2 as FQGNSA. The CDR3 is 14 residues long. V was pared by 0 bases and J by 9 bases, with 15 bases between.

This clone occurred a few times. The V and J genes are TRBV30 and TRBJ2-7; D gene ambiguous. Trimming took 5 bases from V and 6 from J, leaving 11 bases between them. The CDR3 length is 11 residues. Germline assignment: CDR1 GTSNPN and CDR2 SVGIG (reference sequence). The CDR3 sequence is CAWAFFGEQYF. In nucleotides, the CDR3 is TGTGCCTGGGCGTTTTTTGGCGAGCAGTACTTC. Full variable domain (missing parts from reference TRBV30 and TRBJ2-7): SQTIHQWPATLVQPVGSPLSLECTVEGTSNPNLYWYRQAAGRGLQLLFYSVGIGQISSEVPQNLSASRPQDRQFILSSKKLLLSDSGFYLCAWAFFGEQYFGPGTRLTVT.

The rearrangement joins TRBV18 to TRBJ2-6; no firm D call. CDR1 and CDR2 from the germline V gene are KGHSH and LQKENI. Trimming removed 1 base at V and 0 bases at J, with 10 bases between. The CDR3 spans 17 residues. CDR3 DNA: TGTGCCAGCTCACCACGCTCGGGTACCTCTGGGGCCAACGTCCTGACTTTC. This sequence encodes CASSPRSGTSGANVLTF.

A note on this clone: The sample contains more than one DNA sequence encoding this CDR3. The chain carries TRBV5-4 and TRBJ2-2; possibly TRBD1 or TRBD2 for D (6 bases each). CDR1 is SGHNT and CDR2 is YYREEE in the germline V gene (reference sequence). The CDR3 is 17 amino acids. V gave up 2 bases and J gave up 0 bases, with 14 bases separating them. CDR3 residues: CASSFRGARPNTGELFF. DNA of the CDR3: TGTGCCAGCAGCTTTAGGGGGGCCCGTCCGAACACCGGGGAGCTGTTTTTT.

This CDR3 reads CASPGAVLRGTDTQYF. DNA of the CDR3: TGTGCCAGCCCCGGCGCAGTTCTCCGCGGCACAGATACGCAGTATTTT. The chain joins TRBV6-4 to TRBJ2-3; D is undetermined. Trimming took off 8 bases at V and 1 base at J, with 19 bases between the two ends. The length of the CDR3 is 16 residues. Germline V gene lookup returns CDR1 MRHNA and CDR2 SNTAGT.

The rearrangement links TRBV10-1 to TRBJ1-2; no firm D call. V lost 3 bases and J lost 9, with 14 bases in between. Germline values: CDR1 WNHNN, CDR2 SYGVQD (reference sequence). CDR3 size: 13 residues. The CDR3 is CASSDPGLGSYTF. In DNA form, the CDR3 reads TGCGCCAGCAGTGACCCCGGACTTGGGAGCTACACCTTC.

The genes are TRBV10-2 and TRBJ2-1; TRBD1 matches at 9 bases. V trimming: 6 bases; J trimming: 5 bases; junction bases outside the gene matches: 8. CDR1 is WSHSY, CDR2 SAAADI, per germline. This CDR3 has 15 amino acids. The CDR3 DNA reads TGCGCCAGCAGATCACCGGGACAGGGACACAATGAGCAGTTCTTC. Translating gives CASRSPGQGHNEQFF.

This clone was observed a single time. J is TRBJ2-6 and V is TRBV18; the D call may be TRBD1 or TRBD2 (5 bases each). Trimming left V 6 bases short and J 12 bases short, with 18 bases between. The CDR3 loop spans 14 amino acids. The germline gives CDR1 KGHSH, CDR2 LQKENI. The CDR3 sequence: CASSQDTGVGVLTF. CDR3 in DNA: TGTGCCAGCTCTCAGGACACCGGGGTTGGCGTCCTGACTTTC.

Only one count was recorded for this clone. The chain carries TRBV7-2 and TRBJ2-2; D is unclear. This CDR3 spans 14 amino acids. V shed 5 bases and J shed 0 bases, with 7 bases lying between them. Germline V CDR1 and CDR2: SGHTA, FQGNSA. In DNA form, the CDR3 reads TGTGCCAGCAGCGAAGGATCGAACACCGGGGAGCTGTTTTTT. Translated, it gives CASSEGSNTGELFF.

The rearrangement uses TRBV19 and TRBJ1-4; D is unclear. The CDR3 sequence is 15 residues long. V lost 7 bases and J lost 5, with 17 bases in between. Per germline, CDR1 LNHDA and CDR2 SQIVND (reference sequence). CDR3 sequence (DNA): TGTGCCAGTACCCCCTCGAGCGTGGGGAATGAAAAACTGTTTTTT. Translated, it gives CASTPSSVGNEKLFF.

The chain has TRBV9 and TRBJ2-6; no reliable D call. CDR1 is SGDLS and CDR2 is YYNGEE in the germline V gene. V was cut by 3 bases and J by 4 bases, with 14 bases left in between. The CDR3 length is 16 residues. The CDR3 protein is CASSATFGPGANVLTF. The CDR3 region has the DNA TGTGCCAGCAGCGCCACTTTCGGTCCAGGGGCCAACGTCCTGACTTTC.

This sequence joins TRBV9 and TRBJ1-5; no clear D. The CDR3 totals 14 residues. V was pared by 5 bases and J by 2 bases, with 11 bases between. Germline V gene data show CDR1 as SGDLS and CDR2 as YYNGEE. The chain's CDR3 is CASSRGSGNQPQHF. The CDR3 bases are TGTGCCAGCAGTCGAGGGAGTGGCAATCAGCCCCAGCATTTT.

The chain's CDR3 is CASSLRQWNEQFF. The CDR3 DNA reads as TGTGCCAGCAGCTTAAGACAGTGGAATGAGCAGTTCTTC. The chain uses TRBV7-9 and TRBJ2-1, with a tentative D call TRBD1 (5 bases). CDR3 length: 13 residues. The V gene lost 2 bases and the J gene lost 7 bases, with 9 bases spanning the gap. CDR1 and CDR2 (germline): SEHNR, FQNEAQ (reference sequence).